This T cell receptor (beta chain) is from a study of blood T cell repertoires in COVID-19. Per the original methods: Amplification with reference gene primers provided the estimates of nucleated cell counts. Generated by immunoSEQ multiplex PCR, the TCRdb table keeps only in-frame clones and is missing some. V and J calls and clone size are given by that table; D and trimming were obtained from the DNA. This table holds about 230,000 clones, over 70% found once. The CDR3 runs 15 residues. CDR1 is SGHTS, CDR2 YDEGEE, per germline. The V end lost 5 bases, the J end lost 0 bases, and 12 bases lay between the germline ends.

The J gene is TRBJ2-1, the V gene TRBV5-8; D might be TRBD1 (5 bases). The sample consisted of peripheral blood. The source of this sequence is a woman aged 80 or over with acute or convalescent COVID-19. The CDR3 spells CASSWTFYSYNEQFF. The CDR3 DNA reads as TGTGCCAGCAGTTGGACATTCTACTCCTACAATGAGCAGTTCTTC.